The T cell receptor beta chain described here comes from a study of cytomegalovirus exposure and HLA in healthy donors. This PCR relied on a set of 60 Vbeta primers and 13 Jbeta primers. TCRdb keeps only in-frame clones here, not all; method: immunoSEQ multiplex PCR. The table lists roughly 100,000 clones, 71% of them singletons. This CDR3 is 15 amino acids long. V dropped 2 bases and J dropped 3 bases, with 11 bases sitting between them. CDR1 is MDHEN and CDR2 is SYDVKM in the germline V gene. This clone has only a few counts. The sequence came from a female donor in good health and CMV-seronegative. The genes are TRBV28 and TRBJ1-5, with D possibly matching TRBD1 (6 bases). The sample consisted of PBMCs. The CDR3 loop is CASSLMQGINQPQHF. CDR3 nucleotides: TGTGCCAGCAGTTTAATGCAGGGGATCAATCAGCCCCAGCATTTT. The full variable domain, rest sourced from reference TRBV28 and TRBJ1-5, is DVKVTQSSRYLVKRTGEKVFLECVQDMDHENMFWYRQDPGLGLRLIYFSYDVKMKEKGDIPEGYSVSREKKERFSLILESASTNQTSMYLCASSLMQGINQPQHFGDGTRLSIL.